This passage covers 16 T cell receptor beta chains from one sample sequenced in a study of technical replicates of blood from several donors (dated by TCRdb to 2016 to 2017). The library was built by means of the immunoSEQ multiplex PCR assay. Imported from immuneACCESS, the table was reduced by TCRdb to in-frame sequences with V and J called. These copies leave out some clones; in studies compared against another copy, an unresolved V gene accounts for under half, and the cause of the remainder is not known. This sample is represented by roughly 100,000 clones; around 93% of them were singletons. The leading ten clones occupy around 0.3% of the sample. The specimen sequenced was T cells isolated from PBMCs. All receptors come from a human donor in good health.

The chain couples TRBV5-1 to TRBJ2-1; D gene ambiguous. Trimming left V 1 base short and J 5 bases short, with 7 bases between. The length of the CDR3 is 13 residues. CDR1 SGHRS and CDR2 YFSETQ come from the germline V gene. The CDR3 region has the DNA TGCGCCAGCAGCTTGCTCGGTGACAATGAGCAGTTCTTC. Its protein is CASSLLGDNEQFF.

The chain has TRBV18 and TRBJ2-7; 9 positions match TRBD2. Per the germline V gene, CDR1 is KGHSH and CDR2 is LQKENI. The CDR3 runs to 13 residues. V gave up 2 bases and J gave up 4 bases; unmatched junction bases: 0. CDR3 sequence (DNA): TGTGCCAGCTCACCAGCGGGAGGGTACGAGCAGTACTTC. It specifies CASSPAGGYEQYF.

This clone showed up just once. The rearrangement uses TRBV5-8 and TRBJ1-5; D is unresolved. Germline values: CDR1 SGHTS, CDR2 YDEGEE. Trimming took 0 bases from V and 0 from J, leaving 7 bases between them. There are 15 residues in the CDR3. This CDR3 is CASSLAGYSNQPQHF. The CDR3 DNA sequence: TGTGCCAGCAGCTTGGCGGGATATAGCAATCAGCCCCAGCATTTT. Drawing the rest from reference TRBV5-8 and TRBJ1-5, the complete variable domain is EAGVTQSPTHLIKTRGQQATLRCSPISGHTSVYWYQQALGLGLQFLLWYDEGEERNRGNFPPRFSGRQFPNYSSELNVNALELEDSALYLCASSLAGYSNQPQHFGDGTRLSIL.

This clone was recorded only once. The rearrangement links TRBV27 to TRBJ2-1, with D perhaps TRBD2 (6 bases). Trimming stripped 3 bases from V and 1 base from J, with 10 bases between. From germline, CDR1 is MNHEY and CDR2 SMNVEV (reference sequence). CDR3 length: 15 residues. The CDR3 DNA follows: TGTGCCAGCAGTTTGCGGGACTCTTCCTACAATGAGCAGTTCTTC. This encodes CASSLRDSSYNEQFF.

This clone has only a few counts. V usage is TRBV7-9 and J usage is TRBJ1-2; possible D gene TRBD1, 6 bases. Germline V gene data show CDR1 as SEHNR and CDR2 as FQNEAQ (reference sequence). This CDR3 is 13 amino acids long. V dropped 3 bases and J dropped 7 bases, with 12 bases sitting between them. CDR3 amino acids: CASSFNDRSGYTF. As DNA, the CDR3 is TGTGCCAGCAGCTTCAACGACAGGTCTGGCTACACCTTC.

V gene TRBV10-3 combines with J gene TRBJ2-7; 8 bases match TRBD2. The ends lost 6 bases at V and 7 bases at J; junction bases unmatched: 14. The CDR3 extends over 15 amino acids. Germline-derived CDR1 and CDR2 are ENHRY and SYGVKD. The CDR3 is CAISNGLALTGEQYF. The CDR3, as DNA: TGTGCCATCAGCAATGGACTAGCCCTCACAGGGGAGCAGTACTTC.

This sequence joins TRBV7-9 and TRBJ1-1; D may be TRBD1 (5 bases). Germline-derived CDR1 and CDR2 are SEHNR and FQNEAQ (reference sequence). V lost 5 bases to trimming and J lost 1 base, with 8 bases between them. The CDR3 is 13 amino acids. CDR3 DNA sequence: TGTGCCAGCAGCCCAACAGGGAACACTGAAGCTTTCTTT. Amino acids: CASSPTGNTEAFF.

The rearrangement joins TRBV7-2 to TRBJ2-7, with D possibly being TRBD2 (5 bases). Germline V gene lookup returns CDR1 SGHTA and CDR2 FQGNSA. The V end lost 6 bases, the J end lost 3 bases, and 12 bases lay between the germline ends. The CDR3 spans 13 residues. Written as DNA, the CDR3 is TGTGCCAGCAGTTTTGGACTGTTCTACGAGCAGTACTTC. Amino acid sequence: CASSFGLFYEQYF.

This chain connects TRBV28 to TRBJ1-5, with 12 bases aligning to TRBD1. CDR3 length: 20 residues. V shed 3 bases, J shed 7 bases, and the junction held 19 bases outside the gene matches. Germline loops: CDR1 MDHEN, CDR2 SYDVKM. Here the CDR3 DNA reads TGTGCCAGCAGTTTTGTCGGGGGGTGGGGACAGGGGGCAAGTGGACAGCCCCAGCATTTT. Its protein is CASSFVGGWGQGASGQPQHF.

This chain links TRBV5-8 with TRBJ1-3; tentative D call: TRBD1 (6 bases). The length of the CDR3 is 15 residues. The germline V and J ends were trimmed by 4 bases and 2 bases, with 13 bases remaining between them. Germline V gene sequence: CDR1 SGHTS, CDR2 YDEGEE. In DNA form, the CDR3 reads TGTGCCAGCAGCAATTATACAGGGACTGGAAACACCATATATTTT. It codes for CASSNYTGTGNTIYF.

The V gene is TRBV4-3, the J gene TRBJ2-3; the D is unclear. The CDR3 covers 14 residues. Germline lookup yields CDR1 LGHNA and CDR2 YSLEER. With 1 base removed from V and 1 base from J, the gap between germline ends came to 6 bases. CDR3 protein: CASSQGLGTDTQYF. In DNA form, the CDR3 reads TGCGCCAGCAGCCAAGGTTTAGGCACAGATACGCAGTATTTT.

This clone showed up just once. The V call is TRBV27, the J call TRBJ1-1, with a possible D match to TRBD1 (5 bases). V was cut by 1 base and J by 0 bases, with 9 bases left in between. The V gene's germline CDR1 is MNHEY and CDR2 SMNVEV (reference sequence). The CDR3 totals 15 residues. The CDR3 DNA follows: TGTGCCAGCAGTTTATGGGGCGGCGTGAACACTGAAGCTTTCTTT. It encodes CASSLWGGVNTEAFF.

The chain carries TRBV4-1 and TRBJ2-5, with D perhaps matching TRBD2 (5 bases). Germline values: CDR1 MGHRA, CDR2 YSYEKL. The CDR3 is made up of 14 amino acids. Trimming removed 4 bases at V and 3 bases at J, with 12 bases between. This CDR3 is CASSRVYGEETQYF. The CDR3, as DNA: TGCGCCAGCAGCCGAGTCTACGGGGAAGAGACCCAGTACTTC.

For the CDR3, the DNA is TGTGCCAGCAGCTGGCAGGGGCGCAGCACAGATACGCAGTATTTT. It translates to CASSWQGRSTDTQYF. V usage is TRBV5-4 and J usage is TRBJ2-3; D possibly corresponds to TRBD1 (6 bases). Germline V gene data show CDR1 as SGHNT and CDR2 as YYREEE (reference sequence). With 3 bases removed from V and 0 bases from J, the gap between germline ends came to 11 bases. CDR3 length: 15 residues.

The chain is built from TRBV27 and TRBJ2-7; 8 bases match TRBD1. The CDR3 is made up of 14 amino acids. Trimming removed 4 bases from V and 5 bases from J; junction bases left unmatched: 7. Germline V gene lookup returns CDR1 MNHEY and CDR2 SMNVEV (reference sequence). The CDR3 DNA is TGTGCCAGCAGTTGGACAGGGAAATTTAACGAGCAGTACTTC. This encodes CASSWTGKFNEQYF.

V and J are TRBV6-4 and TRBJ2-7; 7 bases map to TRBD1. V lost 7 bases and J lost 2; bases outside the gene matches: 8. CDR3 size: 14 residues. CDR1 and CDR2 (germline): MRHNA, SNTAGT. CDR3 sequence (DNA): TGTGCCAGCAAAGCGAGACAGGGTGCCTACGAGCAGTACTTC. This codes for CASKARQGAYEQYF.